The T cell receptor (beta chain) under discussion was sequenced for a study of graft-versus-host responses after intestinal transplantation. At the level of the study: Each recipient received anti-thymocyte globulin induction, then tacrolimus and steroids for three to four years. Study-wide results and caveats: Marrow from the recipient contained GvH clones, some of which had appeared first in ileum or blood. Clonal ratios of graft-versus-host to host-versus-graft in allografts were high for patients exhibiting graft-donor T cell macrochimerism. Early after transplant, HvG declines were associated with peak levels of circulating GvH clones.

TCRdb's table, derived via immunoSEQ multiplex PCR, lists solely in-frame clones and lacks some. The table shows about 61,000 clones, with around 93% occurring only once. Of note for this clone: Its specificity is unknown. One end of the junction does not line up with germline, which may come from a read error.

Germline lookup yields CDR1 LGHNA and CDR2 YNFKEQ. The CDR3 extends over 18 amino acids. This rearrangement joins TRBV4-2 to TRBJ2-1; TRBD2 matches at 12 bases. The source of this sequence is a human donor who was the organ donor for an intestinal transplant. The sequenced sample was unstimulated CD4+ T cells sorted from spleen or lymph node cells, obtained before transplant. CDR3 amino acids: CASSQERLAGGRYNGQFF. The CDR3 DNA reads as TGTGCCAGCAGCCAAGAAAGGCTAGCGGGGGGGAGATACAATGGGCAGTTCTTC.